Detailed here is one T cell receptor (beta chain). In the original workflow: Cell counts per sample came from amplifying reference gene primers. This table comes from immunoSEQ multiplex PCR, and its TCRdb copy is limited to in-frame clones, with some not included. That table furnishes V, J and clone size, whereas the DNA furnished D and trimming. The sample includes about 200,000 clones, 87% of them seen just once. This specimen comes from a study of blood T cell repertoires in COVID-19. On the study more broadly: Material from acute and convalescent COVID-19 was sourced from the United States, Italy and Spain. PBMCs, B-cell-depleted T cells, or T cells provided the cDNA or gDNA that made up the material.

CDR1 KGHDR and CDR2 SFDVKD come from the germline V gene. This CDR3 spans 16 amino acids. The V end lost 7 bases, the J end lost 2 bases, and 20 bases lay between the germline ends. Material for sequencing was peripheral blood. V and J are TRBV24-1 and TRBJ2-7; D is perhaps TRBD1 (6 bases). This clonotype was sampled from a man between 35 and 55 years old with active or convalescent COVID-19. The chain's CDR3 is CATSLFQRQVTYEQYF. Here the CDR3 DNA reads TGTGCCACCAGCCTATTCCAAAGACAGGTAACCTACGAGCAGTACTTC.